Below are 17 T cell receptor beta chains sequenced from a single sample in a study of radiotherapy plus CTLA-4 blockade in lung cancer. Using immunoSEQ multiplex PCR, the repertoire was profiled, and TCRdb retains in-frame clones only, with some absent. The table records 80,000 or so clones, over 70% of them present only once. Specimen: peripheral blood, collected from a patient treated with radiotherapy plus ipilimumab. These receptors were obtained from a human donor with non-small cell lung cancer who had a partial response to radiotherapy plus ipilimumab. Some clones in this sample may be carry-over from other donors' samples.

The V and J genes are TRBV10-3 and TRBJ2-6, with 7 positions matching TRBD1. In germline, CDR1 is ENHRY, CDR2 SYGVKD. The CDR3 is 18 amino acids. The trim removed 10 bases at V and 0 bases at J, leaving 15 bases unmatched. The CDR3 coding sequence is TGTGCCACCGGTGGGAAGACAGGGCAAAGCTCTGGGGCCAACGTCCTGACTTTC. Its protein is CATGGKTGQSSGANVLTF.

About this clone: This specimen includes other DNA sequences encoding the same CDR3. J is TRBJ2-5 and V is TRBV28; D may be TRBD1 (7 bases). CDR1 is MDHEN, CDR2 SYDVKM, per germline. This CDR3 spans 15 amino acids. The V gene lost 5 bases and the J gene lost 7 bases, with 20 bases spanning the gap. The CDR3 DNA reads TGTGCCAGCAGTCAAGGCAGGGGGGCCCTGGGGACCCAGTACTTC. This gives the protein CASSQGRGALGTQYF. The whole variable domain, filled in from reference TRBV28 and TRBJ2-5, reads DVKVTQSSRYLVKRTGEKVFLECVQDMDHENMFWYRQDPGLGLRLIYFSYDVKMKEKGDIPEGYSVSREKKERFSLILESASTNQTSMYLCASSQGRGALGTQYFGPGTRLLVL.

A word on this clone: Other nucleotide sequences from this sample produce the same CDR3. The J gene is TRBJ1-6, the V gene TRBV7-2; the D is unclear. This CDR3 has 15 amino acids. The V gene's germline CDR1 is SGHTA and CDR2 FQGNSA. V gave up 4 bases and J gave up 11 bases, with 18 bases separating them. The CDR3 DNA follows: TGTGCCAGCAGCTCCAACAGAGGCGGCGGGACACCCCTCCACTTT. Amino acids: CASSSNRGGGTPLHF.

The chain has TRBV7-9 and TRBJ1-1, with D uncertain. Germline CDR1 reads SEHNR; CDR2 reads FQNEAQ (reference sequence). The CDR3 spans 15 residues. V lost 1 base and J lost 1, with 10 bases in between. CDR3 sequence: CASSLVSGKNTEAFF. The CDR3 region has the DNA TGTGCCAGCAGCTTAGTTTCGGGAAAGAACACTGAAGCTTTCTTT.

The gene calls are TRBV2 and TRBJ1-4; 10 nucleotides agree with TRBD1. In germline, CDR1 is SNHLY, CDR2 FYNNEI. CDR3 size: 15 residues. V gave up 6 bases and J gave up 0 bases; unmatched junction bases: 1. The CDR3 region has the DNA TGTGCCAGCAGAGGGACAGGGGCAACTAATGAAAAACTGTTTTTT. As protein: CASRGTGATNEKLFF.

V is TRBV18 and J is TRBJ2-2; D uncertain. Deletions cut 6 bases from V and 1 base from J, with 12 bases between. The CDR3 sequence is 15 residues long. Germline V gene sequence: CDR1 KGHSH, CDR2 LQKENI. CDR3 DNA: TGTGCCAGCTCCCCTCCCAGTGGGAACACCGGGGAGCTGTTTTTT. Translating it yields CASSPPSGNTGELFF.

To note about this clone: The sample contains more than one DNA sequence encoding this CDR3. The J gene is TRBJ1-5, the V gene TRBV19; TRBD1 might be the D (6 bases). This CDR3 region has 16 residues. The germline V gene has CDR1 LNHDA and CDR2 SQIVND (reference sequence). V was clipped by 4 bases and J by 0 bases, with 13 bases between them. The DNA for the CDR3 is TGTGCCAGTAGTACCCCCCACAGGGCTAGCAATCAGCCCCAGCATTTT. It translates to CASSTPHRASNQPQHF.

J is TRBJ2-7 and V is TRBV6-5; the match to TRBD2 covers 10 bases. Germline V lookup: CDR1 MNHEY, CDR2 SVGAGI. The CDR3 runs 15 residues. Trimming removed 0 bases from V and 2 bases from J; junction bases left unmatched: 1. For the CDR3, the DNA is TGTGCCAGCAGTTACTCCACTAGCGGGGCCTACGAGCAGTACTTC. Amino acids: CASSYSTSGAYEQYF.

The genes are TRBV6-4 and TRBJ1-4, with D hard to call. The ends were cut back, 10 bases at V and 5 bases at J, with 14 bases in the middle. Germline-derived CDR1 and CDR2 are MRHNA and SNTAGT. The CDR3 runs 13 residues. CDR3 sequence: CATGDNGNEKLFF. The CDR3 nucleotides read TGTGCCACCGGGGATAACGGGAATGAAAAACTGTTTTTT.

This clone was counted once. This chain joins TRBV29-1 and TRBJ1-1; 8 bases agree with TRBD1. The CDR3 loop spans 14 amino acids. The germline CDR1 and CDR2 sequences are SQVTM and ANQGSEA. Trimming removed 2 bases from V and 1 base from J; junction bases left unmatched: 3. The chain's CDR3 is CSVESDRANTEAFF. As DNA, the CDR3 is TGCAGCGTTGAATCGGACAGGGCGAACACTGAAGCTTTCTTT.

The rearrangement uses TRBV5-1 and TRBJ2-3; TRBD2 might be the D (6 bases). The CDR3 length is 17 residues. CDR1 and CDR2 (germline): SGHRS, YFSETQ. Trimming pared 0 bases from V and 3 bases from J, leaving 17 bases between. The CDR3 nucleotides read TGCGCCAGCAGCTTGGTGGCGGGACTCCGTTATACAGATACGCAGTATTTT. Its protein is CASSLVAGLRYTDTQYF.

CDR3 protein: CASSLSGQSYGYTF. The CDR3 DNA follows: TGTGCCAGCAGTTTATCTGGACAAAGTTACGGCTACACCTTC. The chain joins TRBV27 to TRBJ1-2; TRBD1 might be the D (5 bases). In germline, CDR1 is MNHEY, CDR2 SMNVEV (reference sequence). V was cut by 0 bases and J by 8 bases, with 13 bases left in between. The CDR3 is made up of 14 amino acids.

This chain connects TRBV15 to TRBJ2-7, with D perhaps matching TRBD1 (6 bases). This CDR3 spans 14 amino acids. V lost 0 bases and J lost 3, with 9 bases in between. The germline gives CDR1 LNHNV, CDR2 YYDKDF (reference sequence). In DNA, the CDR3 is TGTGCCACCAGCAGAGATCGGACAGACTACGAGCAGTACTTC. Residues: CATSRDRTDYEQYF.

This clone has only a few counts. The chain recombines TRBV6-1 with TRBJ1-4; D gene ambiguous. Germline V gene sequence: CDR1 MNHNS, CDR2 SASEGT. CDR3 length equals 14 residues. V lost 1 base and J 11 bases, leaving 14 bases between the germline ends. The CDR3 here is CASSEGDSSWKLFF. Here the CDR3 DNA reads TGTGCCAGCAGTGAAGGAGATTCCTCGTGGAAACTGTTTTTT.

This clone was observed a few times. V usage is TRBV30 and J usage is TRBJ2-3; D remains ambiguous. Germline V gives CDR1 GTSNPN, CDR2 SVGIG (reference sequence). Trimming removed 0 bases from V and 1 base from J, with 5 bases in between. The CDR3 loop spans 13 amino acids. The CDR3, as DNA: TGTGCCTGGAGTGTACTCGGCACAGATACGCAGTATTTT. It translates to CAWSVLGTDTQYF.

This clone was seen more than once but under ten times. The gene calls are TRBV6-6 and TRBJ1-3, with TRBD1 as a possible D gene (6 bases). CDR1 MNHNY and CDR2 SVGAGI come from the germline V gene (reference sequence). V was clipped by 5 bases and J by 4 bases, with 9 bases between them. This CDR3 region has 13 residues. The CDR3 loop reads CASSPGTGNTIYF. CDR3 nucleotide sequence: TGTGCCAGCAGTCCCGGGACAGGAAACACCATATATTTT.

This clone has a handful of counts. The chain combines TRBV7-8 with TRBJ1-2; D is perhaps TRBD1 (6 bases). This CDR3 region has 15 residues. Germline assignment: CDR1 SGHVS and CDR2 FQNEAQ. V was trimmed by 3 bases and J by 8 bases, leaving 19 bases between them. For the CDR3, the DNA is TGTGCCAGCAGCTTGAGAGGGGGGGGCGGCGGAGGCTACACCTTC. Translation gives CASSLRGGGGGGYTF.